This T cell receptor beta chain is from a study of cytomegalovirus exposure and HLA in healthy donors. Whole-study findings and limits: In an earlier analysis, productive rearrangement rates for most beta V segments clustered near 87% or 30%. One cluster of highly shared sequence variants probably arose as a sequencing artifact.

Note on this clone: Its antigen is still unknown.

This CDR3 is built from 15 residues. Both 60 Vbeta primers and 13 Jbeta primers went into the PCR. Measured with immunoSEQ multiplex PCR; TCRdb has only the in-frame clones, and not every one. The sample consists of approximately 210,000 clones, roughly four fifths of them appearing once. The receptor was derived from a woman aged 45-65 years in good health and CMV-seropositive. This chain uses TRBV12-1 with TRBJ1-1; TRBD1 is the table's D call and was not checked against the DNA. TRBV12-1 is a recognized pseudogene. Material: PBMCs. CDR3 sequence: CASSASDRVVTEAFF. In DNA form, the CDR3 reads TGTGCCAGCAGCGCCTCGGACAGGGTTGTCACTGAAGCTTTCTTT.